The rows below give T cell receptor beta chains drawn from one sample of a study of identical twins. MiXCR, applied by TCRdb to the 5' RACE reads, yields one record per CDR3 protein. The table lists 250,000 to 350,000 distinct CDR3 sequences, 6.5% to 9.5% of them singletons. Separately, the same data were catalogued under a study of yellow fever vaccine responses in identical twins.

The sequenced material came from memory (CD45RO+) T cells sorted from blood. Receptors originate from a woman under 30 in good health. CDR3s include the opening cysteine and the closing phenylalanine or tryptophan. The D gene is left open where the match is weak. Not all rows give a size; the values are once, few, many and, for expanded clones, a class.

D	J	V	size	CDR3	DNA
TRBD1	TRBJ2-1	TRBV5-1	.	CARSLVGQVAHEQFF	TGCGCCCGCAGCTTGGTGGGACAGGTGGCCCATGAGCAGTTCTTC
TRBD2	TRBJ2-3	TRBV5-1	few	CASTSGTADTQYF	TGCGCCAGTACTAGCGGGACGGCAGATACGCAGTATTTT
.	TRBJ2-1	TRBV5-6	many	CASSLHGVNEQFF	TGTGCCAGCAGCTTGCACGGGGTCAATGAGCAGTTCTTC
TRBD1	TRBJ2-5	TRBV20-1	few	CSWDRQETQYF	TGCAGCTGGGACAGACAAGAGACCCAGTACTTC
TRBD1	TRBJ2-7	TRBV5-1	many	CASSRGPTGGASYEQYF	TGCGCCAGCAGCAGGGGTCCGACAGGGGGCGCATCCTACGAGCAGTACTTC
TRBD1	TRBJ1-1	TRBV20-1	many	CSARGQADTEAFF	TGCAGTGCCCGGGGACAGGCGGACACTGAAGCTTTCTTT
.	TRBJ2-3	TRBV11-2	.	CASSLKSGRDTQYF	TGTGCCAGCAGCTTGAAGTCAGGAAGGGATACGCAGTATTTT
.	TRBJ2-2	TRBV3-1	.	CASSPSPGQMWNTGELFF	TGTGCCAGCAGCCCTAGCCCCGGACAGATGTGGAACACCGGGGAGCTGTTTTTT
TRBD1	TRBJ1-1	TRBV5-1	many	CASSLTGVTEAFF	TGCGCCAGCAGCTTGACAGGGGTGACTGAAGCTTTCTTT
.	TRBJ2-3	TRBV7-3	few	CASSLGAGTDTQYF	TGTGCCAGCAGCTTGGGGGCCGGGACAGATACGCAGTATTTT
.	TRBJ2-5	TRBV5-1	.	CASSLNAETQYF	TGCGCCAGCAGCTTGAATGCAGAGACCCAGTACTTC
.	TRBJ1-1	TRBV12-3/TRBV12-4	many	CASKPRTAINTEAFF	TGTGCCAGCAAGCCACGGACAGCTATTAACACTGAAGCTTTCTTT
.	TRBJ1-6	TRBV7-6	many	CASSLNSGNSPLHF	TGTGCCAGCAGCTTAAACAGCGGGAATTCACCCCTCCACTTT
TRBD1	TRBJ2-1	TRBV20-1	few	CSARVDRVNEQFF	TGCAGTGCTAGAGTGGACAGGGTCAATGAGCAGTTCTTC
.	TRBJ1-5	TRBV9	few	CASSAGPGDQPQHF	TGTGCCAGCAGCGCGGGACCGGGCGATCAGCCCCAGCATTTT
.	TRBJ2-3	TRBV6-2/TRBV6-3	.	CASSQGGDHTDTQYF	TGTGCCAGCAGTCAGGGTGGCGACCACACAGATACGCAGTATTTT
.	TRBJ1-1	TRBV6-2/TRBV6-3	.	CASSYSSSGNTEAFF	TGTGCCAGCAGTTACTCGAGTTCCGGGAACACTGAAGCTTTCTTT
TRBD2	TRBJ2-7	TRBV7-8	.	CASSLVKTSGRAYEQYF	TGTGCCAGCAGCTTAGTTAAGACTAGCGGGAGGGCGTACGAGCAGTACTTC
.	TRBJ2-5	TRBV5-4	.	CAISPGTAQETQYF	TGTGCCATCAGCCCTGGGACTGCACAAGAGACCCAGTACTTC
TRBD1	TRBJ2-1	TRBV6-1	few	CASREQGFPYNEQFF	TGTGCCAGCAGGGAACAGGGGTTCCCCTACAATGAGCAGTTCTTC
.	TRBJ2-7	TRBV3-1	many	CASSRTDYEQYF	TGTGCCAGCAGCCGCACAGACTACGAGCAGTACTTC
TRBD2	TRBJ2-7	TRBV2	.	CASNSGGTYEQYF	TGTGCCAGCAACAGCGGGGGGACCTACGAGCAGTACTTC
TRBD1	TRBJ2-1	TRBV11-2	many	CASRPRTGSYNEQFF	TGTGCCAGCAGACCCCGGACAGGCTCCTACAATGAGCAGTTCTTC
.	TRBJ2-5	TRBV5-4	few	CASSHGQEETQYF	TGTGCCAGCAGCCACGGACAAGAAGAGACCCAGTACTTC
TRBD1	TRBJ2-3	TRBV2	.	CATRQGGTDTQYF	TGTGCCACCCGACAGGGAGGCACAGATACGCAGTATTTT
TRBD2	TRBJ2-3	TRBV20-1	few	CSAQWTSGRPDTQYF	TGCAGTGCTCAATGGACTAGCGGGAGGCCCGATACGCAGTATTTT
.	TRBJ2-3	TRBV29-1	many	CSVGGQSAADTQYF	TGCAGCGTTGGGGGACAATCTGCCGCCGATACGCAGTATTTT
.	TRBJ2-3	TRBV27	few	CASSQQDTQYF	TGTGCCAGCAGTCAGCAAGATACGCAGTATTTT
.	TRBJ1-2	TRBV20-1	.	CSARGGGARDGYTF	TGCAGTGCTAGAGGTGGAGGGGCTCGAGATGGCTACACCTTC
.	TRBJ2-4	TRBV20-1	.	CSAGVAKNIQYF	TGCAGTGCTGGCGTAGCCAAAAACATTCAGTACTTC
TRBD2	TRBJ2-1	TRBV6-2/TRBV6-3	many	CASSYAGEAGEQFF	TGTGCCAGCAGTTATGCGGGAGAGGCGGGTGAGCAGTTCTTC
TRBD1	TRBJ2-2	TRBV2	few	CASRETGANTGELFF	TGTGCCAGCAGAGAGACAGGGGCGAACACCGGGGAGCTGTTTTTT
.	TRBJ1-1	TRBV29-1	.	CSVEEGLGGTEAFF	TGCAGCGTTGAAGAAGGGTTGGGGGGAACTGAAGCTTTCTTT
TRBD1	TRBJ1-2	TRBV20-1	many	CSARDIGDRNYGYTF	TGCAGTGCTAGAGATATAGGGGACAGAAACTATGGCTACACCTTC
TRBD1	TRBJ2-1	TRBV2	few	CASIVAGGFGEQFF	TGTGCCAGCATAGTGGCAGGGGGTTTTGGTGAGCAGTTCTTC
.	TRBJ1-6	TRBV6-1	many	CASVPGADNSPLHF	TGTGCCAGCGTACCAGGTGCGGATAATTCACCCCTCCACTTT
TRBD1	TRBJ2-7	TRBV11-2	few	CASSGMRQGYEQYF	TGTGCCAGCAGCGGAATGAGACAGGGCTACGAGCAGTACTTC
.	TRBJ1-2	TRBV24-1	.	CATSDTRPGMWGYTF	TGTGCCACCAGTGATACGAGGCCAGGGATGTGGGGCTACACCTTC
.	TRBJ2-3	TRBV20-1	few	CSAIRSSSSSSTDTQYF	TGCAGTGCTATTCGGAGTAGTAGCAGTTCTAGCACAGATACGCAGTATTTT
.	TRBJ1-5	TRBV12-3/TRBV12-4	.	CASSLAGSSTSPQHF	TGTGCCAGCAGTTTAGCAGGCAGCTCTACATCGCCCCAGCATTTT
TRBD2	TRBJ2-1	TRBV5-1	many	CASSNPGTSAGEFF	TGCGCCAGCTCCAACCCGGGGACTAGTGCTGGGGAGTTCTTC
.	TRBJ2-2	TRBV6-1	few	CASSESDGNTGELFF	TGTGCCAGCAGTGAATCGGACGGGAACACCGGGGAGCTGTTTTTT
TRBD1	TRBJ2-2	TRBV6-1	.	CASSRDRVNTGELFF	TGTGCCAGCAGTAGGGACAGGGTGAACACCGGGGAGCTGTTTTTT
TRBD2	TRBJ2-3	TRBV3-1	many	CASSQMSRGGKADTQYF	TGTGCCAGCAGCCAAATGTCTCGGGGGGGGAAGGCAGATACGCAGTATTTT
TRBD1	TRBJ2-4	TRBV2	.	CATKPGTVLNIQYF	TGTGCCACCAAACCAGGGACAGTTTTAAACATTCAGTACTTC
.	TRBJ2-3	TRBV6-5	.	CASSYRDPTDTQYF	TGTGCCAGCAGTTACCGGGACCCCACAGATACGCAGTATTTT
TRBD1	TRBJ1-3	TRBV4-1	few	CASSQAGTGSSGNTIYF	TGCGCCAGCAGCCAAGCGGGGACAGGAAGTTCTGGAAACACCATATATTTT
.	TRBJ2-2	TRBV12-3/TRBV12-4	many	CASSIGPTGELFF	TGTGCCAGCAGTATCGGACCCACCGGGGAGCTGTTTTTT
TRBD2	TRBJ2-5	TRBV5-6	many	CASSSARGAETQYF	TGTGCCAGCAGCTCCGCGCGGGGGGCGGAGACCCAGTACTTC
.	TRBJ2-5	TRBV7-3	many	CASSSQGVVQETQYF	TGTGCCAGCAGCTCACAAGGGGTAGTTCAAGAGACCCAGTACTTC
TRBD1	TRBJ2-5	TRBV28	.	CASSLGQGWGTQYF	TGTGCCAGCAGTTTGGGACAGGGATGGGGGACCCAGTACTTC
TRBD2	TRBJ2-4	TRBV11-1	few	CASSLWETSGVAKNIQYF	TGTGCCAGCAGCTTATGGGAAACTAGCGGGGTTGCCAAAAACATTCAGTACTTC
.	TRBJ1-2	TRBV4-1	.	CASSLSRQWGYGYTF	TGCGCCAGCAGCCTATCAAGACAGTGGGGCTATGGCTACACCTTC
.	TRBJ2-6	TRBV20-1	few	CSARASAPNSGANVLTF	TGCAGTGCTCGGGCTAGCGCGCCAAACTCTGGGGCCAACGTCCTGACTTTC
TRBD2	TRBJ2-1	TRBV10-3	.	CAISRFGLAENNEQFF	TGTGCCATCAGCAGATTTGGACTAGCGGAGAACAATGAGCAGTTCTTC
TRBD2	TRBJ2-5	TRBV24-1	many	CATSDGLAGMYQETQYF	TGTGCCACCAGTGACGGACTAGCGGGGATGTACCAAGAGACCCAGTACTTC